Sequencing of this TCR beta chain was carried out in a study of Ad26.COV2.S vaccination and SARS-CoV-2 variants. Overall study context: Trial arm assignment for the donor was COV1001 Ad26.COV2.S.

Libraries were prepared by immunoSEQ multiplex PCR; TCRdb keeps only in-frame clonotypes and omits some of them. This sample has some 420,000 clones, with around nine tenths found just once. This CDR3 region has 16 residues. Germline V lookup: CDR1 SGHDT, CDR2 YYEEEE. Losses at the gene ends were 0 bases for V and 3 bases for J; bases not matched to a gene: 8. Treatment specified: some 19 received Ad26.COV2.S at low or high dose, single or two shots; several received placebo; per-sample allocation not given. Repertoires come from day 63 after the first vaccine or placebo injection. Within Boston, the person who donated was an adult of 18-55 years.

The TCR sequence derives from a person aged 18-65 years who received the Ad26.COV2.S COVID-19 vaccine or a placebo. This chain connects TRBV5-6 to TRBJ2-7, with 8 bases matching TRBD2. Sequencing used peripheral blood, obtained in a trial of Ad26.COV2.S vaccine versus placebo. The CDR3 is CASSLGLAGSFYEQYF. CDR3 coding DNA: TGTGCCAGCAGCTTGGGATTAGCGGGGTCCTTCTACGAGCAGTACTTC.